This T cell receptor (beta chain) appears in the sequencing data of a study of blood T cell repertoires in COVID-19. About the research overall: Both acute and convalescent COVID-19 samples were obtained from the United States, Italy and Spain. T cells, B-cell-depleted T cells, or PBMCs provided the cDNA or gDNA that served as material.

Assay used: immunoSEQ multiplex PCR; TCRdb lists only in-frame clones, some missing. The repertoire includes about 62,000 clones, approximately 92% of them detected once, and over 5.5% sits in the top ten. Germline loops: CDR1 SGHRS, CDR2 YFSETQ. CDR3 length equals 14 residues. V lost 7 bases, J lost 4 bases, and 17 bases lay in between. The sequencing input was peripheral blood. The chain couples TRBV5-1 to TRBJ1-1; weak D call: TRBD1 (6 bases). This receptor was obtained from a human donor in a cohort sampled during active COVID-19. The CDR3 loop reads CASGGDRSSTEAFF. The CDR3 DNA sequence: TGCGCCAGCGGGGGCGATAGGAGCAGCACTGAAGCTTTCTTT.